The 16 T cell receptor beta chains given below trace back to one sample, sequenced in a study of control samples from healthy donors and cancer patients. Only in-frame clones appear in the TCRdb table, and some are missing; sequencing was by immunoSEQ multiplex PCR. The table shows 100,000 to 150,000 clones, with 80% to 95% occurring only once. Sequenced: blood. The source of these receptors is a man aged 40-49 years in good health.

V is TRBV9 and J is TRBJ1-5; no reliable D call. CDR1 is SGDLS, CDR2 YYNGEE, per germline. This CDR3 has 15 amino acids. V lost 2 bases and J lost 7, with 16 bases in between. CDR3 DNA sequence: TGTGCCAGCAGCGTGGGTGGAGGGAGAGAGCAGCCCCAGCATTTT. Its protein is CASSVGGGREQPQHF.

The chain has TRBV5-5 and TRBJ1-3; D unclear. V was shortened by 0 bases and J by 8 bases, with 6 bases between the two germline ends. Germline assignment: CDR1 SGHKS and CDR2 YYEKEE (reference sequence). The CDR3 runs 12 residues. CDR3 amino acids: CASSLAEDTIYF. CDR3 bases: TGTGCCAGCAGCTTGGCGGAGGACACCATATATTTT. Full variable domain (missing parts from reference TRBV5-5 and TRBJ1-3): DAGVTQSPTHLIKTRGQQVTLRCSPISGHKSVSWYQQVLGQGPQFIFQYYEKEERGRGNFPDRFSARQFPNYSSELNVNALLLGDSALYLCASSLAEDTIYFGEGSWLTVV.

The CDR3 reads CASRDRGVSYEQYF. The CDR3 DNA follows: TGCGCCAGCAGGGACAGGGGGGTCTCCTACGAGCAGTACTTC. The chain joins TRBV5-1 to TRBJ2-7; 10 bases are shared with TRBD1. The CDR3 is 14 amino acids. With 5 bases clipped from V and 0 bases from J, the junction kept 2 bases outside the gene matches. The germline V gene has CDR1 SGHRS and CDR2 YFSETQ.

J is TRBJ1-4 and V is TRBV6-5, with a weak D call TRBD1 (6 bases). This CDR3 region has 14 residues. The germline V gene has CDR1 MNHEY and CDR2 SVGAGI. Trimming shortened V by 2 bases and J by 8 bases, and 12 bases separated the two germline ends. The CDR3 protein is CASSYAGAREKLFF. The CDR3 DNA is TGTGCCAGCAGTTACGCAGGGGCGAGAGAAAAACTGTTTTTT.

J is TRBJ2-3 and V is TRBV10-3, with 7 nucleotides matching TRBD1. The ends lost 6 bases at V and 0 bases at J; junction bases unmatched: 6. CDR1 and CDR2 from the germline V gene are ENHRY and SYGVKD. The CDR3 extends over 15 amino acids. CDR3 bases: TGTGCCATCAGGGAGACAGGGTCTAGCACAGATACGCAGTATTTT. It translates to CAIRETGSSTDTQYF.

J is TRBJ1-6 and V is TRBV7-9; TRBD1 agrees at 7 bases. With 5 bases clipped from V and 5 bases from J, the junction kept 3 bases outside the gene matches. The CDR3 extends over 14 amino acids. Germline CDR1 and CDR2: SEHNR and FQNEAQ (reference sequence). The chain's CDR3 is CASSHGTDNSPLHF. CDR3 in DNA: TGTGCCAGCAGCCACGGGACAGATAATTCACCCCTCCACTTT.

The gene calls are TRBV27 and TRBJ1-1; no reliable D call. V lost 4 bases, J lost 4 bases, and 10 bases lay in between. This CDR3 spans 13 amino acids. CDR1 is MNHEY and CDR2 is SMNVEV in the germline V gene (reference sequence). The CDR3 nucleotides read TGTGCCAGCAGTTCCGACATACTCACTGAAGCTTTCTTT. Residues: CASSSDILTEAFF.

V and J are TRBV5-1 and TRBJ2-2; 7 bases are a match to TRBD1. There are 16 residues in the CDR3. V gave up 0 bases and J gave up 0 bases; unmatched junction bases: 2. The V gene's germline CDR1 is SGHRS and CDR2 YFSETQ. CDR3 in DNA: TGCGCCAGCAGCTTGGAGGGACAGCCGAACACCGGGGAGCTGTTTTTT. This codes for CASSLEGQPNTGELFF.

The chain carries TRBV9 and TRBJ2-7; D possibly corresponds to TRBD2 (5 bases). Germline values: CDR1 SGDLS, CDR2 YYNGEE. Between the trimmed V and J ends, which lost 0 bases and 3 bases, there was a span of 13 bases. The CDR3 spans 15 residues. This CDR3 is CASSVDTSEGYEQYF. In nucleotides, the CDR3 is TGTGCCAGCAGCGTAGACACCTCAGAGGGCTACGAGCAGTACTTC.

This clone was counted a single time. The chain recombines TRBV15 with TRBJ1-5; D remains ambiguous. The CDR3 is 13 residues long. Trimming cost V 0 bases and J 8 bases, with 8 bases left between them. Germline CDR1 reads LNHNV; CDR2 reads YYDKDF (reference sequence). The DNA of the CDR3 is TGTGCCACCAGCAGAGATACATGGGAGCCCCAGCATTTT. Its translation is CATSRDTWEPQHF.

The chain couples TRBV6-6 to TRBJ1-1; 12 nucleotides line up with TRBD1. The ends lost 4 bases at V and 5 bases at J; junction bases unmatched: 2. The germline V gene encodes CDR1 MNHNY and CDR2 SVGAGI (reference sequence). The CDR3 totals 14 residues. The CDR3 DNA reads TGTGCCAGCAGTTGGGACAGGGGGCAGACTGAAGCTTTCTTT. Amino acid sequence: CASSWDRGQTEAFF.

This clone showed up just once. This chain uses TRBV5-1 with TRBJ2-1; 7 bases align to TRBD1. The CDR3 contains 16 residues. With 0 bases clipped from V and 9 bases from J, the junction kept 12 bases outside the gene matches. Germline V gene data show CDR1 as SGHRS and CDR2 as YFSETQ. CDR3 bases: TGCGCCAGCAGCTTGGCCTTCTACAGGGGAGCGAGTGAGCAGTTCTTC. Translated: CASSLAFYRGASEQFF.

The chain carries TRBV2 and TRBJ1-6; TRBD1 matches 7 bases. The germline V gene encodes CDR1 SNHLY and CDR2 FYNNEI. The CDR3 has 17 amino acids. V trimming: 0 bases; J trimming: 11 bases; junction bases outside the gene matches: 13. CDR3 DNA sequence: TGTGCCAGCAGTGAAGCATCCCTGACAGGGTTCGGGACACCCCTCCACTTT. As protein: CASSEASLTGFGTPLHF.

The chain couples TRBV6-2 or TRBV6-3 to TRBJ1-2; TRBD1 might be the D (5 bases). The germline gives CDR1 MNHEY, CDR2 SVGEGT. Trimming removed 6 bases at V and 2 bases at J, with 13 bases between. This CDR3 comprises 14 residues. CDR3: CASSPTGLNYGYTF. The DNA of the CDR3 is TGTGCCAGCAGCCCTACGGGGCTGAACTATGGCTACACCTTC.

CDR3 sequence: CASSLGLFGGDYNEQFF. For the CDR3, the DNA is TGTGCCAGCAGCTTAGGTCTTTTTGGGGGGGACTACAATGAGCAGTTCTTC. V and J are TRBV7-8 and TRBJ2-1; TRBD2 matches at 7 bases. The CDR3 extends over 17 amino acids. After removal of 1 base from V and 3 bases from J, the junction contained 9 bases not matched to a gene. The V gene's germline CDR1 is SGHVS and CDR2 FQNEAQ.

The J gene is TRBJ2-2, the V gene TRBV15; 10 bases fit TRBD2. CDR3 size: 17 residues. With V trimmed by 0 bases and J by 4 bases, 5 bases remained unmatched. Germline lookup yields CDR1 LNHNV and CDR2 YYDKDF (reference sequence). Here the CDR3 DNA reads TGTGCCACCAGCAGAGATCCAGCGGGGGGGCCCACCGGGGAGCTGTTTTTT. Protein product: CATSRDPAGGPTGELFF.